Each of the 28 T cell receptor beta chains below was sequenced from the same sample in a study of T cells in Graves' hyperthyroidism and ophthalmopathy. TCR beta CDR3 regions were amplified from RNA transcripts. Using the HTBI primer set, a first-round RT-PCR was run on the TCR CDR3. TCRdb processed the multiplex PCR reads anew with MiXCR; each CDR3 protein has one entry. The sample yields some 600,000 distinct CDR3 sequences, more than 45% seen once. The sample consisted of peripheral blood or thyroid tissue (not recorded which). These receptors were collected from a woman aged 18-29 years with Graves' hyperthyroidism.

The rearrangement uses TRBV7-8 and TRBJ1-4, with 8 bases identical to TRBD1. The germline V gene has CDR1 SGHVS and CDR2 FQNEAQ. CDR3 length equals 17 residues. V lost 4 bases, J lost 8 bases, and 15 bases stayed unmatched. CDR3 coding DNA: TGTGCCAGCAGCTCTAAATCATCGGACAGGGCTAGGGAAAAACTGTTTTTT. Amino acid sequence: CASSSKSSDRAREKLFF.

On this clonotype itself: This may be a read error, as it is one base from a much larger clone. V and J are TRBV7-3 and TRBJ1-2; 7 bases are shared with TRBD1. After removal of 5 bases from V and 7 bases from J, the junction contained 10 bases not matched to a gene. From germline, CDR1 is SGHTA and CDR2 FQGTGA. The CDR3 has 14 residues. CDR3 bases: TGTGCCAGCAGCCCTAACAGGGGTCCGGCTGGCTACACCTTC. This sequence encodes CASSPNRGPAGYTF.

The chain is built from TRBV20-1 and TRBJ2-7; perhaps TRBD2 as D (5 bases). CDR1 and CDR2 from the germline V gene are DFQATT and SNEGSKA (reference sequence). The ends were cut back, 0 bases at V and 2 bases at J, with 11 bases in the middle. This CDR3 spans 14 amino acids. The CDR3 bases are TGCAGTGCTAGAGATCCGGACGGGACCTACGAGCAGTACTTC. Encoded protein: CSARDPDGTYEQYF.

The V call is TRBV7-9, the J call TRBJ1-4; D not certain. The CDR3 has 14 amino acids. The germline V gene has CDR1 SEHNR and CDR2 FQNEAQ (reference sequence). V lost 3 bases and J 8 bases, leaving 13 bases between the germline ends. The DNA for the CDR3 is TGTGCCAGCAGCTTGGATGTCGCCGGAGAAAAACTGTTTTTT. Translation: CASSLDVAGEKLFF.

The rearrangement joins TRBV2 to TRBJ2-7, with D perhaps TRBD2 (5 bases). The CDR3 has 12 residues. The V gene lost 8 bases and the J gene lost 7 bases, with 15 bases spanning the gap. Germline V gene sequence: CDR1 SNHLY, CDR2 FYNNEI. The CDR3 coding sequence is TGTGCCAGCGCCAGCGGATACAATGAGCAGTACTTC. Protein product: CASASGYNEQYF.

This clonotype was found a few times. The chain links TRBV5-6 to TRBJ1-2; 8 nucleotides match TRBD1. Per germline, CDR1 SGHDT and CDR2 YYEEEE. The CDR3 spans 15 residues. With V trimmed by 4 bases and J by 2 bases, 7 bases remained unmatched. The CDR3 protein is CASSPWDRFNYGYTF. The CDR3 nucleotides read TGTGCCAGCAGCCCGTGGGACAGGTTCAACTATGGCTACACCTTC.

This clonotype was seen a handful of times. The chain uses TRBV5-1 and TRBJ2-7; D is perhaps TRBD1 (6 bases). The germline V gene has CDR1 SGHRS and CDR2 YFSETQ. The CDR3 extends over 16 amino acids. V was clipped by 2 bases and J by 2 bases, with 17 bases between them. The CDR3 DNA reads as TGCGCCAGCAGCTTTAAAAGACAGGTACGCGCCTACGAGCAGTACTTC. This sequence encodes CASSFKRQVRAYEQYF.

The chain employs TRBV24-1 and TRBJ1-4; tentatively, D is TRBD1 (6 bases). This CDR3 is 15 amino acids long. V shed 1 base and J shed 11 bases, with 16 bases lying between them. Germline CDR1 is KGHDR and CDR2 is SFDVKD. CDR3 DNA sequence: TGTGCCACCAGTGATTTAGGGGGTACGGAAGGGAAACTGTTTTTT. As protein: CATSDLGGTEGKLFF.

This rearrangement joins TRBV5-1 to TRBJ2-5; the match to TRBD2 covers 10 bases. V lost 0 bases to trimming and J lost 7 bases; unmatched junction nucleotides: 3. Per the germline V gene, CDR1 is SGHRS and CDR2 is YFSETQ. This CDR3 has 14 residues. The CDR3 DNA reads as TGCGCCAGCAGCTTGGGGACTAGCGGCCGGACCCAGTACTTC. It yields the protein CASSLGTSGRTQYF.

There are a few counts of this clonotype. The rearrangement joins TRBV7-2 to TRBJ2-7; 12 bases align to TRBD2. CDR1 and CDR2 from the germline V gene are SGHTA and FQGNSA. Trimming at V came to 4 bases and at J to 2 bases, leaving 9 bases not matched to a gene. This CDR3 is 17 amino acids long. The CDR3 nucleotides read TGTGCCAGCAGCTCAACCTTACCTAGCGGGAGGGCCTACGAGCAGTACTTC. Translation: CASSSTLPSGRAYEQYF.

The gene calls are TRBV7-9 and TRBJ1-1, with D maybe TRBD1 (5 bases). Germline lookup yields CDR1 SEHNR and CDR2 FQNEAQ (reference sequence). The CDR3 contains 18 residues. Trimming shortened V by 2 bases and J by 2 bases, and 21 bases separated the two germline ends. The CDR3 DNA is TGTGCCAGCAGCTTACGGGATTCCCCTGGCAGGGCTAACACTGAAGCTTTCTTT. Amino acid sequence: CASSLRDSPGRANTEAFF. Based on the CDR3 plus reference TRBV7-9 and TRBJ1-1, the full variable domain is DTGVSQNPRHKITKRGQNVTFRCDPISEHNRLYWYRQTLGQGPEFLTYFQNEAQLEKSRLLSDRFSAERPKGSFSTLEIQRTEQGDSAMYLCASSLRDSPGRANTEAFFGQGTRLTVV.

In this sample, this clonotype turned up many times. This chain joins TRBV15 and TRBJ2-7; D may be TRBD1 (6 bases). The germline gives CDR1 LNHNV, CDR2 YYDKDF (reference sequence). This CDR3 contains 14 residues. The V end lost 0 bases, the J end lost 1 base, and 7 bases lay between the germline ends. The DNA for the CDR3 is TGTGCCACCAGCAGAGAGCAGGGGTCCTACGAGCAGTACTTC. It is translated as CATSREQGSYEQYF. The entire variable domain, with the rest obtained from reference TRBV15 and TRBJ2-7, is as follows: DAMVIQNPRYQVTQFGKPVTLSCSQTLNHNVMYWYQQKSSQAPKLLFHYYDKDFNNEADTPDNFQSRRPNTSFCFLDIRSPGLGDTAMYLCATSREQGSYEQYFGPGTRLTVT.

The J gene is TRBJ2-7, the V gene TRBV7-6; D might be TRBD1 (5 bases). The CDR3 is 14 residues long. The V end was cut by 4 bases, the J end by 0 bases, with 10 bases between. Germline V gene data show CDR1 as SGHVS and CDR2 as FNYEAQ. CDR3 DNA: TGTGCCAGCAGCTGGACACCCGACTCCTACGAGCAGTACTTC. Residues: CASSWTPDSYEQYF. The full variable domain, in which reference TRBV7-6 and TRBJ2-7 provide the parts outside the CDR3, is GAGVSQSPRYKVTKRGQDVALRCDPISGHVSLYWYRQALGQGPEFLTYFNYEAQQDKSGLPNDRFSAERPEGSISTLTIQRTEQRDSAMYRCASSWTPDSYEQYFGPGTRLTVT.

The CDR3 region is CNAKPLQDYTF. For the CDR3, the DNA is TGCAACGCTAAGCCGTTACAGGACTACACCTTC. The genes are TRBV29-1 and TRBJ1-2; D perhaps matches TRBD1 (5 bases). CDR3 size: 11 residues. Germline CDR1 SQVTM, CDR2 ANQGSEA.

The CDR3: CASSFWGNTGELFF. In DNA, the CDR3 is TGTGCCAGCAGTTTCTGGGGGAACACCGGGGAGCTGTTTTTT. The rearrangement links TRBV25-1 to TRBJ2-2; D is unclear. V dropped 5 bases and J dropped 1 base, with 8 bases sitting between them. The CDR3 has 14 amino acids. The germline gives CDR1 MGHDK, CDR2 SYGVNS.

There are a few counts of this clonotype. This chain joins TRBV12-3 or TRBV12-4 and TRBJ2-7, with TRBD1 matching over 9 bases. Germline trimming cut 4 bases from V and 6 bases from J; bases unmatched to any gene: 13. The CDR3 runs 16 residues. The DNA of the CDR3 is TGTGCCAGCAGTTCCCCGTACGAGACAGGGGGAGTCGAGCAGTACTTC. Encoded protein: CASSSPYETGGVEQYF.

Note on this clonotype: Mismatch with germline at one junction end may stem from a read error. This chain connects TRBV12-3 or TRBV12-4 to TRBJ2-7, with TRBD1 matching over 9 bases. This CDR3 is built from 14 residues. The CDR3 DNA reads TGTGTCAGCAGTGAAGACAGGGGGAGGATTGTGCAGTACTTC. As protein: CVSSEDRGRIVQYF.

This clonotype was found many times. V usage is TRBV29-1 and J usage is TRBJ2-5, with TRBD2 identical over 7 bases. The germline CDR1 and CDR2 sequences are SQVTM and ANQGSEA. The CDR3 runs 12 residues. Unmatched junction bases numbered 10, after V lost 8 bases and J lost 7 bases. The DNA for the CDR3 is TGCAGCCAGTATTCTAGCGGCCGGACCCAGTACTTC. Its protein product is CSQYSSGRTQYF. Complete variable domain (other parts from reference TRBV29-1 and TRBJ2-5): SAVISQKPSRDICQRGTSLTIQCQVDSQVTMMFWYRQQPGQSLTLIATANQGSEATYESGFVIDKFPISRPNLTFSTLTVSNMSPEDSSIYLCSQYSSGRTQYFGPGTRLLVL.

As to this clonotype: Possible read error: a much larger clone is one base away. This chain links TRBV10-3 with TRBJ1-4; D call uncertain. V was cut by 4 bases and J by 7 bases, with 13 bases left in between. CDR1 and CDR2 from the germline V gene are ENHRY and SYGVKD. The CDR3 contains 14 residues. The CDR3: CAISASPALEKLFF. The CDR3 DNA follows: TGTGCCATCAGTGCGTCCCCCGCTCTTGAAAAACTGTTTTTT.

This chain uses TRBV7-9 with TRBJ1-1; perhaps TRBD1 as D (6 bases). The germline gives CDR1 SEHNR, CDR2 FQNEAQ (reference sequence). The CDR3 has 15 residues. Between the trimmed V and J ends, which lost 6 bases and 4 bases, there was a span of 18 bases. Written as DNA, the CDR3 is TGTGCCAGCAGGACCCTTTCCGGGGGGGCCACTGAAGCTTTCTTT. Its protein product is CASRTLSGGATEAFF.

The gene calls are TRBV7-2 and TRBJ1-5; no definite D call. From germline, CDR1 is SGHTA and CDR2 FQGNSA. The CDR3 consists of 13 residues. The V gene lost 4 bases and the J gene lost 0 bases, with 4 bases spanning the gap. The chain's CDR3 is CASSSFSNQPQHF. CDR3 coding DNA: TGTGCCAGCAGCTCCTTTAGCAATCAGCCCCAGCATTTT.

The V gene is TRBV5-1, the J gene TRBJ2-5, with 8 bases matching TRBD1. The CDR3 is 15 amino acids. The germline gives CDR1 SGHRS, CDR2 YFSETQ. Losses at the gene ends were 4 bases for V and 2 bases for J; bases not matched to a gene: 7. CDR3 in amino acids: CASSIDRDRQETQYF. CDR3 in DNA: TGCGCCAGCAGCATAGACCGGGACAGGCAAGAGACCCAGTACTTC.

There are a few counts of this clonotype. The chain combines TRBV7-9 with TRBJ1-1, with D possibly matching TRBD1 (6 bases). From germline, CDR1 is SEHNR and CDR2 FQNEAQ (reference sequence). CDR3 length: 14 residues. The ends were cut back, 1 base at V and 5 bases at J, with 11 bases in the middle. The CDR3, as DNA: TGTGCCAGCAGCTTAGGTATGAGGGGGACTGAAGCTTTCTTT. This gives the protein CASSLGMRGTEAFF.

This clonotype was found a few times. The chain combines TRBV6-6 with TRBJ1-1, with a tentative D call TRBD1 (6 bases). The CDR3 is made up of 13 amino acids. Germline V lookup: CDR1 MNHNY, CDR2 SVGAGI (reference sequence). Trimming took off 1 base at V and 8 bases at J, with 11 bases between the two ends. CDR3 loop: CASSYLAGVEAFF. In DNA form, the CDR3 reads TGTGCCAGCAGTTACTTGGCAGGGGTCGAAGCTTTCTTT.

As regards this clonotype: Relative to the germline gene, one junction end is altered; a read error may explain this. The V call is TRBV10-3, the J call TRBJ1-2; the D gene is possibly TRBD1 (6 bases). The CDR3 totals 13 residues. CDR1 and CDR2 (germline): ENHRY, SYGVKD. The CDR3 nucleotides read TGTGCCAGCAGTACAGGGAGCATCCATGGCTACACCTTC. Translating it yields CASSTGSIHGYTF.

The sample holds many counts of this clonotype. The gene calls are TRBV10-3 and TRBJ2-7; perhaps TRBD2 as D (5 bases). Trimming stripped 0 bases from V and 5 bases from J, with 14 bases between. CDR1 and CDR2 (germline): ENHRY, SYGVKD. The CDR3 is 15 amino acids. The CDR3 DNA sequence: TGTGCCATCAGTGAGTCAGGGAGAGGGTTCGACGAGCAGTACTTC. Encoded protein: CAISESGRGFDEQYF.

This chain joins TRBV29-1 and TRBJ1-4; TRBD1 might be the D (5 bases). This CDR3 comprises 13 residues. Germline lookup yields CDR1 SQVTM and CDR2 ANQGSEA. The V gene lost 4 bases and the J gene lost 5 bases, with 11 bases spanning the gap. CDR3 in DNA: TGCAGCGTTGTTATGGGGGGGAATGAAAAACTGTTTTTT. Its translation is CSVVMGGNEKLFF. Complete variable domain (other parts from reference TRBV29-1 and TRBJ1-4): SAVISQKPSRDICQRGTSLTIQCQVDSQVTMMFWYRQQPGQSLTLIATANQGSEATYESGFVIDKFPISRPNLTFSTLTVSNMSPEDSSIYLCSVVMGGNEKLFFGSGTQLSVL.

J is TRBJ2-5 and V is TRBV25-1; TRBD1 agrees at 7 bases. This CDR3 is 13 amino acids long. Germline V gene data show CDR1 as MGHDK and CDR2 as SYGVNS. The J segment lost 3 bases and the V segment lost 6 bases, leaving 4 bases of the junction unmatched. The CDR3 DNA sequence: TGTGCCAGCAGACAGACAGGGAAAGAGACCCAGTACTTC. It specifies CASRQTGKETQYF.